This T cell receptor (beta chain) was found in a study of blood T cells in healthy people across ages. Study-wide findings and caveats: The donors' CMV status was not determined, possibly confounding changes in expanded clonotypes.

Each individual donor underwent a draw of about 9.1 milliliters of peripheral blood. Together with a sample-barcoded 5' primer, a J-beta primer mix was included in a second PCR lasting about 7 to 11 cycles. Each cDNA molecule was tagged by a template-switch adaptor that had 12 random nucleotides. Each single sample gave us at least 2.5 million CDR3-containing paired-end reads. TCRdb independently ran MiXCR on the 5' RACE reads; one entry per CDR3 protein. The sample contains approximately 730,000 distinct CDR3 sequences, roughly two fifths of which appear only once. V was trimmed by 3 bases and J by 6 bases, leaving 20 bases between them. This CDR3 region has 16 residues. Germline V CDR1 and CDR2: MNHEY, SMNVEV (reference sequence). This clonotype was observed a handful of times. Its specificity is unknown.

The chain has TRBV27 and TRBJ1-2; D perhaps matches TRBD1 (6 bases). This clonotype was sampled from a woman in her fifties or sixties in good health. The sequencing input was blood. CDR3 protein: CASSLYPGNREDGYTF. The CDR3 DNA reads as TGTGCCAGCAGTTTGTACCCCGGGAACAGGGAGGATGGCTACACCTTC.